A single T cell receptor beta chain is shown here with its context. These data originate in a study of metastatic and nonmetastatic thyroid tumors. MiXCR reprocessed the PCR reads for TCRdb. The top ten hold less than 35% of the sample, which has approximately 15,000 clones, roughly 12% seen once. CDR1 is MNHNS, CDR2 SASEGT, per germline. The CDR3 has 12 residues. Trimming pared 5 bases from V and 4 bases from J, leaving 7 bases between. There were no patients who had received any treatment before thyroid surgery. V and J are TRBV6-1 and TRBJ2-3, with TRBD2 as a possible D gene (5 bases). Specimen: blood. The sequence derives from a female donor with papillary thyroid cancer or a benign thyroid nodule (not recorded which). Some clones in this sample may be carry-over from other donors' samples. Written as DNA, the CDR3 is TGTGCCAGCAGTCAGGAGGCAGATACGCAGTATTTT. This encodes CASSQEADTQYF.